Listed here are 14 T cell receptor beta chains from one sample, sequenced in a study of identical twins. TCRdb itself ran the 5' RACE reads through MiXCR, one entry per CDR3 protein. The sample lists fewer than 250,000 distinct CDR3 sequences; about 7% were seen once. The same sample was also used in a study of yellow fever vaccine responses in identical twins.

Sequenced sample: memory (CD45RO+) T cells sorted from blood. The receptors come from a woman under 30 in good health.

The J gene is TRBJ2-7, the V gene TRBV24-1, with 9 nucleotides matching TRBD1. The CDR3 sequence is 14 residues long. The germline gives CDR1 KGHDR, CDR2 SFDVKD. Trimming cost V 9 bases and J 9 bases; bases outside gene matches: 14. DNA of the CDR3: TGTGCCACCGAGGGACAGGGATTAGGCCGTTTGCAGTACTTC. As protein: CATEGQGLGRLQYF.

CDR3: CASSEETVAYNEQFF. Here the CDR3 DNA reads TGTGCCAGCAGTGAAGAGACAGTGGCATACAATGAGCAGTTCTTC. This rearrangement joins TRBV2 to TRBJ2-1, with a weak D call TRBD1 (5 bases). The CDR3 runs to 15 residues. Per the germline V gene, CDR1 is SNHLY and CDR2 is FYNNEI. The germline V and J ends were trimmed by 1 base and 4 bases, with 11 bases remaining between them.

There are many counts of this clonotype. The V and J genes are TRBV7-2 and TRBJ2-5, with TRBD1 identical over 7 bases. Unmatched junction bases numbered 2, after V lost 8 bases and J lost 2 bases. The germline gives CDR1 SGHTA, CDR2 FQGNSA. This CDR3 region has 12 residues. CDR3 region: CASRQGQETQYF. CDR3 sequence (DNA): TGTGCCAGCCGACAGGGACAAGAGACCCAGTACTTC.

There are a few counts of this clonotype. CDR3 nucleotide sequence: TGTGCCACCAGCAGAGGAGGACAGGGAAACACCGGGGAGCTGTTTTTT. Residues: CATSRGGQGNTGELFF. The rearrangement joins TRBV15 to TRBJ2-2; 8 bases are a match to TRBD1. Looked up from germline, CDR1 is LNHNV and CDR2 is YYDKDF (reference sequence). The CDR3 consists of 16 residues. The J segment lost 2 bases and the V segment lost 1 base, leaving 3 bases of the junction unmatched.

This chain connects TRBV4-1 to TRBJ1-1; D possibly corresponds to TRBD1 (6 bases). Germline V gene sequence: CDR1 MGHRA, CDR2 YSYEKL. The V and J ends lost 2 bases and 4 bases respectively, with 14 bases between them. CDR3 length equals 15 residues. The CDR3 nucleotides are TGCGCCAGCAGCCAAACATTCAGGGGTAGCACTGAAGCTTTCTTT. It is translated as CASSQTFRGSTEAFF.

This clonotype appeared a few times. The gene calls are TRBV11-3 and TRBJ2-1; 11 positions agree with TRBD2. CDR1 SGHNT and CDR2 YENEEA come from the germline V gene. The CDR3 runs to 17 residues. Unmatched junction bases numbered 4, after V lost 0 bases and J lost 3 bases. CDR3 residues: CASSLDTSGSVYNEQFF. The CDR3 region has the DNA TGTGCCAGCAGCTTAGACACTAGCGGGAGTGTCTACAATGAGCAGTTCTTC.

The gene calls are TRBV29-1 and TRBJ2-4; D gene uncertain. Germline V gives CDR1 SQVTM, CDR2 ANQGSEA. V lost 3 bases and J 8 bases, leaving 8 bases between the germline ends. This CDR3 has 11 amino acids. The CDR3 DNA reads as TGCAGCGTTGATTTGTTGGACATTCAGTACTTC. It is translated as CSVDLLDIQYF.

The table lists this clonotype with many counts. The chain couples TRBV5-1 to TRBJ2-1; D might be TRBD2 (5 bases). The CDR3 is 16 residues long. Trimming took 1 base from V and 6 from J, leaving 17 bases between them. CDR1 is SGHRS and CDR2 is YFSETQ in the germline V gene. The CDR3 DNA reads TGCGCCAGCAGCTTGATTCCAGCGGACGGCTCCAATGAGCAGTTCTTC. It encodes CASSLIPADGSNEQFF.

This chain joins TRBV11-2 and TRBJ2-5, with 14 bases identical to TRBD2. Germline trimming cut 5 bases from V and 4 bases from J; bases unmatched to any gene: 9. This CDR3 contains 17 residues. CDR1 SGHAT and CDR2 FQNNGV come from the germline V gene. The CDR3 region has the DNA TGTGCCAGCAGCCAAATCTTCGGACTAGCGGGAGGAGAGACCCAGTACTTC. It codes for CASSQIFGLAGGETQYF.

This clonotype showed up just a few times. The rearrangement uses TRBV12-5 and TRBJ1-2; tentatively, D is TRBD1 (5 bases). V was shortened by 1 base and J by 8 bases, with 11 bases between the two germline ends. Germline assignment: CDR1 LGHNT and CDR2 FRNRAP. The CDR3 is 13 residues long. This CDR3 reads CASGLDARAGYTF. The CDR3 DNA reads as TGTGCTAGTGGTTTGGATGCCAGGGCCGGCTACACCTTC.

In its sample, this clonotype was seen a few times. This chain links TRBV5-1 with TRBJ1-2; 7 bases fit TRBD1. The CDR3 totals 17 residues. V gave up 0 bases and J gave up 0 bases; unmatched junction bases: 8. Germline V gene lookup returns CDR1 SGHRS and CDR2 YFSETQ. CDR3: CASSLAVGTVANYGYTF. The DNA for the CDR3 is TGCGCCAGCAGCTTGGCGGTCGGGACAGTAGCTAACTATGGCTACACCTTC.

The chain joins TRBV13 to TRBJ2-3; D is perhaps TRBD1 or TRBD2 (5 bases each). CDR3 length: 13 amino acids. Per germline, CDR1 PRHDT and CDR2 FYEKMQ (reference sequence). The V end lost 8 bases, the J end lost 5 bases, and 14 bases lay between the germline ends. CDR3 sequence reads: CASRRDPIDTQYF. As DNA, the CDR3 is TGTGCCAGCCGCAGGGACCCTATAGATACGCAGTATTTT.

This rearrangement joins TRBV7-9 to TRBJ1-6; the D gene is possibly TRBD1 (6 bases). The CDR3 has 16 amino acids. V lost 1 base and J 7 bases, leaving 14 bases between the germline ends. CDR1 and CDR2 (germline): SEHNR, FQNEAQ (reference sequence). This CDR3 is CASSLGGGGGNSPLHF. The CDR3 coding sequence is TGTGCCAGCAGCTTAGGCGGGGGCGGAGGGAATTCACCCCTCCACTTT. The variable domain in full, completed from reference TRBV7-9 and TRBJ1-6, reads DTGVSQNPRHKITKRGQNVTFRCDPISEHNRLYWYRQTLGQGPEFLTYFQNEAQLEKSRLLSDRFSAERPKGSFSTLEIQRTEQGDSAMYLCASSLGGGGGNSPLHFGNGTRLTVT.

The chain links TRBV20-1 to TRBJ2-1; 8 nucleotides match TRBD2. With 3 bases clipped from V and 4 bases from J, the junction kept 8 bases outside the gene matches. Germline assignment: CDR1 DFQATT and CDR2 SNEGSKA (reference sequence). This CDR3 spans 15 amino acids. CDR3 residues: CSASRAGADYNEQFF. CDR3 nucleotides: TGCAGTGCTAGTAGAGCGGGAGCGGATTACAATGAGCAGTTCTTC.